This T cell receptor (beta chain) was identified during a study of human T cells and chemical hapten exposure. Germline V lookup: CDR1 DFQATT, CDR2 SNEGSKA (reference sequence). The CDR3 has 15 residues. Losses at the gene ends were 3 bases for V and 4 bases for J; bases not matched to a gene: 9. TCRdb ran MiXCR on the RACE reads and lists one entry per CDR3 protein. The sample yields approximately 350,000 distinct CDR3 sequences, about 6% seen once. Indicated time point: patch test 2, 6 weeks after DPC sensitization. Specified treatment: therapeutic diphenylcyclopropenone sensitization with weekly scalp DPC.

This TCR was sampled from a young woman with alopecia areata. Some clones in this sample may be carry-over from other donors' samples. This specimen consisted of whole blood, obtained in connection with sensitization to the hapten diphenylcyclopropenone (DPC). The chain has TRBV20-1 and TRBJ1-5, with 7 bases aligning to TRBD1. The DNA for the CDR3 is TGCAGTGCTAGTTGGTCGGGACAGACTAATCAGCCCCAGCATTTT. Protein product: CSASWSGQTNQPQHF.